This T cell receptor beta chain was captured in a study of cytomegalovirus exposure and HLA in healthy donors. Comments on this clone: Its target is unknown.

The CDR3 extends over 15 amino acids. Germline assignment: CDR1 SGHVS and CDR2 FQNEAQ. Trimming took 7 bases from V and 3 from J; bases not matched to a gene: 8. PCR involved 60 Vbeta and 13 Jbeta primers. Here immunoSEQ multiplex PCR was the method, and the copy in TCRdb shows in-frame clones only, minus some. Found here are about 42,000 clones, 40% to 60% of them singletons; the top ten hold 9% to 14%. Study results and limitations: There were some V segments, including TRBV6-2 and TRBV6-3, excluded as indistinguishable. Investigators reported around 150 TCR beta chains as tied to cytomegalovirus. Specific recognition of CMV antigens was confirmed in vitro for a few chains (all CMV-associated). Common viral pathogens were later found to be apparently linked to several of the most significant clusters.

Sequencing was done on a sample of PBMCs. The chain uses TRBV7-8 and TRBJ2-1; 8 bases agree with TRBD2. This receptor was identified in a human donor in good health. CDR3 DNA sequence: TGTGCCAGCACCAAGAGGCTAGCGGGCTACAATGAGCAGTTCTTC. Residues: CASTKRLAGYNEQFF.